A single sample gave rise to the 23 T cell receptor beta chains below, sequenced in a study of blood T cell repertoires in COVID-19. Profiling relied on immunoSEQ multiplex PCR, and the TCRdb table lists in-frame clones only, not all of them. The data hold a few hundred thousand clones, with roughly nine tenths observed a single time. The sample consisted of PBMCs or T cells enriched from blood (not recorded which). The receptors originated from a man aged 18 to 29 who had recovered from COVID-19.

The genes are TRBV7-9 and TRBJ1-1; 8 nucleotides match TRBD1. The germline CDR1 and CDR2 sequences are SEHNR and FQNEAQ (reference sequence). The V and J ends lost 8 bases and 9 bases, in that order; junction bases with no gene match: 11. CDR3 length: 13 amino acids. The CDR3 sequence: CASLYRGAPQAFF. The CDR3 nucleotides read TGTGCCAGCCTATACAGGGGGGCCCCGCAAGCTTTCTTT. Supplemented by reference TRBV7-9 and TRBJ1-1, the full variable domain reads DTGVSQNPRHKITKRGQNVTFRCDPISEHNRLYWYRQTLGQGPEFLTYFQNEAQLEKSRLLSDRFSAERPKGSFSTLEIQRTEQGDSAMYLCASLYRGAPQAFFGQGTRLTVV.

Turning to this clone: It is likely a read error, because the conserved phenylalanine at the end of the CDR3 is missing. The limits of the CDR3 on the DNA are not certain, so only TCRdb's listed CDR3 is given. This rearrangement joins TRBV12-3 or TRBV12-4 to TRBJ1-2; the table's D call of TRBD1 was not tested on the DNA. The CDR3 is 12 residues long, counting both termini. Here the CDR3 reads CASSLTQGAFIV.

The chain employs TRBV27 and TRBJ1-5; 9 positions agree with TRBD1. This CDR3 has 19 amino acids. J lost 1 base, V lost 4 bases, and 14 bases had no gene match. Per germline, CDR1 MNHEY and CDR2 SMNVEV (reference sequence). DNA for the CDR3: TGTGCCAGCAGTTCGGCCCTATCCCTGACAGGGGGGAGCAATCAGCCCCAGCATTTT. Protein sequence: CASSSALSLTGGSNQPQHF.

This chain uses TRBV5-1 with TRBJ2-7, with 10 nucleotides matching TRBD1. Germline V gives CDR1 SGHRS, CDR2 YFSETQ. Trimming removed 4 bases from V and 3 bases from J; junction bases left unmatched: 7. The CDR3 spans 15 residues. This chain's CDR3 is CASSRQGQGIYEQYF. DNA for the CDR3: TGCGCCAGCAGCCGCCAGGGACAGGGGATCTACGAGCAGTACTTC.

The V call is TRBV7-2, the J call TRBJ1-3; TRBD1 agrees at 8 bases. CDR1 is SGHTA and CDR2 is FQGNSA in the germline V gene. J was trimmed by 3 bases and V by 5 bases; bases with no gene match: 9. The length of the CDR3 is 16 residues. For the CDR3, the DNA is TGTGCCAGCAGCCTCCAACAGGGGGGGCATGGAAACACCATATATTTT. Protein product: CASSLQQGGHGNTIYF.

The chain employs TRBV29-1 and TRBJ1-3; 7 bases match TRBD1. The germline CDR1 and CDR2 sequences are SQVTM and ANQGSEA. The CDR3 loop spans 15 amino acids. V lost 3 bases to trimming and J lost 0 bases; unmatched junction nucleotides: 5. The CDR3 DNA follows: TGCAGCGTTGAGACTGGACAGGACTCTGGAAACACCATATATTTT. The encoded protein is CSVETGQDSGNTIYF.

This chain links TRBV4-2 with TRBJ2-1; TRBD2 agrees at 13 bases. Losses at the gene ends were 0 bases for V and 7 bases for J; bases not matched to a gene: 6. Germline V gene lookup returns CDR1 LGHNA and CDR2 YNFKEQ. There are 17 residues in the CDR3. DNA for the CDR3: TGTGCCAGCAGCCAAGATCTTCGGACTAGCGGGGGAAATGAGCAGTTCTTC. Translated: CASSQDLRTSGGNEQFF.

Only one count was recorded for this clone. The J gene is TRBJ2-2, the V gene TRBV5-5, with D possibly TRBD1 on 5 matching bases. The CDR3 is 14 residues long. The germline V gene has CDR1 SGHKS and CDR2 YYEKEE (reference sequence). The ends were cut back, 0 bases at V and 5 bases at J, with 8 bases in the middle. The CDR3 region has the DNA TGTGCCAGCAGCTTGGGGTGGACAACCGGGGAGCTGTTTTTT. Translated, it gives CASSLGWTTGELFF. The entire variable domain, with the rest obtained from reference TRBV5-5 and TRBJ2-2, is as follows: DAGVTQSPTHLIKTRGQQVTLRCSPISGHKSVSWYQQVLGQGPQFIFQYYEKEERGRGNFPDRFSARQFPNYSSELNVNALLLGDSALYLCASSLGWTTGELFFGEGSRLTVL.

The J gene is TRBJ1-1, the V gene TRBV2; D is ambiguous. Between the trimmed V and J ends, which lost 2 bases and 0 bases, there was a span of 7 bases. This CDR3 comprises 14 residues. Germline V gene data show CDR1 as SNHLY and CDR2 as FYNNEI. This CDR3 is CASSEPTLNTEAFF. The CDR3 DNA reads TGTGCCAGCAGTGAACCCACTTTGAACACTGAAGCTTTCTTT. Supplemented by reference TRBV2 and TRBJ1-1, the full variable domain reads EPEVTQTPSHQVTQMGQEVILRCVPISNHLYFYWYRQILGQKVEFLVSFYNNEISEKSEIFDDQFSVERPDGSNFTLKIRSTKLEDSAMYFCASSEPTLNTEAFFGQGTRLTVV.

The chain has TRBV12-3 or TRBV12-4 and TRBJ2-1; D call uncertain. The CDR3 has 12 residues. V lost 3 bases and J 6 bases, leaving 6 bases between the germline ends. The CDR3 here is CASSLAVNEQFF. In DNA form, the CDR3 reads TGTGCCAGCAGTTTGGCGGTCAATGAGCAGTTCTTC.

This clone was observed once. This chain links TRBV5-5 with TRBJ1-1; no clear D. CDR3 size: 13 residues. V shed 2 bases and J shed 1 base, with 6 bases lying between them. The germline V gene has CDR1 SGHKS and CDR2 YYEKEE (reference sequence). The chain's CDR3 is CASSFGENTEAFF. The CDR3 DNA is TGTGCCAGCAGCTTTGGAGAGAACACTGAAGCTTTCTTT.

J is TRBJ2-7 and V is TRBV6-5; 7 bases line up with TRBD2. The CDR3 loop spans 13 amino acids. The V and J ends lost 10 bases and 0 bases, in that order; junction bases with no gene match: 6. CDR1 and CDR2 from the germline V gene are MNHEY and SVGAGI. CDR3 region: CATSSGLSYEQYF. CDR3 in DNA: TGTGCCACCTCTAGCGGCCTCTCCTACGAGCAGTACTTC.

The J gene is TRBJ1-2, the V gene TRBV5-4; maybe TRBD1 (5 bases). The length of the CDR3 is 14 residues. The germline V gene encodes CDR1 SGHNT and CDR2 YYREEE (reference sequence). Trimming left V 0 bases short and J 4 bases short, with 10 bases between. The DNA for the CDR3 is TGTGCCAGCAGCTTGGTCGGCAGGGTCTATGGCTACACCTTC. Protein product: CASSLVGRVYGYTF.

In nucleotides, the CDR3 is TGTGCCAGCAGTTCAACAGGGCGTTTGGGTGGCTACACCTTC. Encoded protein: CASSSTGRLGGYTF. The gene calls are TRBV28 and TRBJ1-2; D possibly corresponds to TRBD1 (6 bases). V gave up 4 bases and J gave up 7 bases, with 16 bases separating them. The length of the CDR3 is 14 residues. The germline V gene encodes CDR1 MDHEN and CDR2 SYDVKM.

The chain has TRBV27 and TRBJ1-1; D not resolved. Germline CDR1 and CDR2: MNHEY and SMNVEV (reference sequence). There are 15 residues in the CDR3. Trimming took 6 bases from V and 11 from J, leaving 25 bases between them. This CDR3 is CASSLLGGPFGEAFF. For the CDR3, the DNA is TGTGCCAGCAGCCTCCTAGGCGGGCCATTCGGGGAGGCTTTCTTT.

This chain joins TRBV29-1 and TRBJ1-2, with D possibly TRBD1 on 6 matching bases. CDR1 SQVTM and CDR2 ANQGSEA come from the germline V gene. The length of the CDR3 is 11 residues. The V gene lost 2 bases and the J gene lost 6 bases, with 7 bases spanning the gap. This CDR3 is CSVESGDGYTF. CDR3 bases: TGCAGCGTTGAATCAGGGGATGGCTACACCTTC.

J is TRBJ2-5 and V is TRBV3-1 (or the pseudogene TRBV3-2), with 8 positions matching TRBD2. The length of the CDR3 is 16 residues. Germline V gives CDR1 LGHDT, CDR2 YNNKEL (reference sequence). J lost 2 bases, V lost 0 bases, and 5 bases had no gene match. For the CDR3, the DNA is TGTGCCAGCAGCCAAGATAGCGGGGCGCGGCAAGAGACCCAGTACTTC. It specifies CASSQDSGARQETQYF.

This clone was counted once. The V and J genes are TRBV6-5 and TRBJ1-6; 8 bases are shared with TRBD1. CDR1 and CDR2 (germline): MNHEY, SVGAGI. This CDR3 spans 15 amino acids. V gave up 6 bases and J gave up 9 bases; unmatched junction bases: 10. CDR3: CASRFRDRWSSPLHF. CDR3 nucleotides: TGTGCCAGCAGATTCCGGGACAGGTGGTCTTCACCCCTCCACTTT.

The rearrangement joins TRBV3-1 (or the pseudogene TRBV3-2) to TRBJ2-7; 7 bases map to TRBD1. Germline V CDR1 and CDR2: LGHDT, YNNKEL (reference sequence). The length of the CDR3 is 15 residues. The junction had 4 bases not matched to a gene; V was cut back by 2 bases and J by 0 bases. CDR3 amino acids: CASSQTGTASYEQYF. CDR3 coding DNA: TGTGCCAGCAGCCAAACCGGGACAGCCTCCTACGAGCAGTACTTC.

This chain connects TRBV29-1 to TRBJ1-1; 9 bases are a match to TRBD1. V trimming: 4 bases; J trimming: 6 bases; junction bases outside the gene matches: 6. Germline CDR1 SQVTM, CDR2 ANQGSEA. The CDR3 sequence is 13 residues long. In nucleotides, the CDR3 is TGCAGCGTTGCCGGGACAGGGCGCGCTGAAGCTTTCTTT. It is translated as CSVAGTGRAEAFF.

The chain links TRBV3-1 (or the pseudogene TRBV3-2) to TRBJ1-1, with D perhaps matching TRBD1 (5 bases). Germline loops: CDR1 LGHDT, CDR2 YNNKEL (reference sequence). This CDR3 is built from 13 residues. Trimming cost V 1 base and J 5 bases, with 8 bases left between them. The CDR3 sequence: CASSQVEGTEAFF. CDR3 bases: TGTGCCAGCAGCCAAGTGGAGGGGACTGAAGCTTTCTTT.

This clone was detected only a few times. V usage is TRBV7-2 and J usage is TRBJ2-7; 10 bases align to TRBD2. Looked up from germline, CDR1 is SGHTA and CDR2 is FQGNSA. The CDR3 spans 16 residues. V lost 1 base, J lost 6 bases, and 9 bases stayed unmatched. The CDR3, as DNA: TGTGCCAGCAGCTTAGTGGCTAGCGGGAGTTTTCGCGAGCAGTACTTC. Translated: CASSLVASGSFREQYF.

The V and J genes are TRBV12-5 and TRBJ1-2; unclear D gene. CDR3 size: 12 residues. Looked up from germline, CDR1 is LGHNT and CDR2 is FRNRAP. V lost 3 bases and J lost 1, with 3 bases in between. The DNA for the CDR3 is TGTGCTAGTGGTTTCGGTAACTATGGCTACACCTTC. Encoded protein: CASGFGNYGYTF.